The 5 T cell receptor beta chains presented below share a single source sample, sequenced in a study of long-term antiretroviral therapy in people with HIV. Sequencing used immunoSEQ v3.0 at survey level. Produced via immunoSEQ multiplex PCR; TCRdb's table is partial and in-frame only. The data contain 30,000 to 40,000 clones, 85% of them singletons. The input for sequencing was unsorted PBMCs, taken about 3.4 years after starting antiretroviral therapy. These receptors were taken from a man between 18 and 35 years old with HIV.

J is TRBJ2-1 and V is TRBV5-6; D perhaps matches TRBD2 (5 bases). V lost 5 bases to trimming and J lost 5 bases, with 23 bases between them. In germline, CDR1 is SGHDT, CDR2 YYEEEE. The CDR3 is 17 amino acids. The CDR3 reads CASSIGNGRLLDNEQFF. CDR3 in DNA: TGTGCCAGCAGTATAGGTAACGGACGACTACTAGACAATGAGCAGTTCTTC.

The genes are TRBV19 and TRBJ1-1, with D tentatively TRBD1 (6 bases). The CDR3 spans 14 residues. Germline V gene sequence: CDR1 LNHDA, CDR2 SQIVND (reference sequence). V was shortened by 7 bases and J by 6 bases, with 18 bases between the two germline ends. CDR3 protein: CASNVRGGGPEAFF. In DNA form, the CDR3 reads TGTGCCAGTAATGTCAGAGGGGGTGGGCCTGAAGCTTTCTTT.

This rearrangement joins TRBV27 to TRBJ1-4, with D possibly TRBD1 on 5 matching bases. Per germline, CDR1 MNHEY and CDR2 SMNVEV (reference sequence). The CDR3 runs 14 residues. The V end was cut by 5 bases, the J end by 7 bases, with 14 bases between. The CDR3 spells CASSQDTNGEKLFF. CDR3 DNA sequence: TGTGCCAGCAGTCAGGACACGAACGGTGAAAAACTGTTTTTT. The variable domain in full, completed from reference TRBV27 and TRBJ1-4, reads EAQVTQNPRYLITVTGKKLTVTCSQNMNHEYMSWYRQDPGLGLRQIYYSMNVEVTDKGDVPEGYKVSRKEKRNFPLILESPSPNQTSLYFCASSQDTNGEKLFFGSGTQLSVL.

V and J are TRBV11-2 and TRBJ2-1; 12 bases map to TRBD2. Germline lookup yields CDR1 SGHAT and CDR2 FQNNGV. This CDR3 contains 15 residues. Trimming cost V 0 bases and J 15 bases; bases outside gene matches: 9. The CDR3, as DNA: TGTGCCAGCAGCTTAGAGGCTAGCGGGGGGGCCGGAAGGTTCTTC. Its translation: CASSLEASGGAGRFF.

CDR3 protein: CSVDTGTPYGYTF. As DNA, the CDR3 is TGCAGCGTTGATACCGGGACACCCTATGGCTACACCTTC. The chain combines TRBV29-1 with TRBJ1-2, with D possibly being TRBD1 (6 bases). Trimming removed 3 bases at V and 4 bases at J, with 12 bases between. This CDR3 spans 13 amino acids. Germline CDR1 and CDR2: SQVTM and ANQGSEA.